These T cell receptor beta chains were read from a single sample in a study of identical twins. Using its own MiXCR run on the 5' RACE reads, TCRdb lists one record per CDR3 protein. The repertoire includes around 680,000 distinct CDR3 sequences, 8.6% of them detected once, and approximately 0.96% sits in the top ten. These sequences were also reported in another study, on yellow fever vaccine responses in identical twins.

The source material was PBMCs. These receptors came from a woman in her late teens or twenties in good health. CDR3s include the opening cysteine and the closing phenylalanine or tryptophan. D genes are given only for firm matches. Only part of the rows carry a size: once, few, many, or a class if the clone is expanded.

TRBV6-2/TRBV6-3,-,-,TRBJ2-1,CASSSDGRGYNEQFF,TGTGCCAGCAGTTCCGACGGGAGAGGTTACAATGAGCAGTTCTTC
TRBV7-2,-,many,TRBJ2-5,CASSHTQETQYF,TGTGCCAGCAGCCACACTCAAGAGACCCAGTACTTC
TRBV20-1,TRBD2,-,TRBJ2-3,CSASGTSGSTDTQYF,TGCAGTGCTAGCGGGACTAGCGGGAGCACAGATACGCAGTATTTT
TRBV29-1,TRBD2,many,TRBJ2-7,CSASGGQGSYEQYF,TGCAGCGCCAGCGGGGGCCAGGGGTCCTACGAGCAGTACTTC
TRBV3-1,TRBD1,-,TRBJ1-1,CASRTGLLMNTEAFF,TGTGCCAGCCGGACAGGTTTACTCATGAACACTGAAGCTTTCTTT
TRBV3-1,-,-,TRBJ1-4,CASSQDKRGEKLFF,TGTGCCAGCAGCCAAGATAAGCGAGGTGAAAAACTGTTTTTT
TRBV24-1,TRBD2,few,TRBJ2-1,CATSDPSGSVNEQFF,TGTGCCACCAGTGATCCCAGCGGGAGTGTCAATGAGCAGTTCTTC
TRBV6-1,TRBD1,-,TRBJ2-7,CASARTGQGSSYEQYF,TGTGCCAGCGCGAGAACTGGACAGGGGAGCTCCTACGAGCAGTACTTC
TRBV18,-,few,TRBJ2-7,CASSPAGLLNEQYF,TGTGCCAGCTCACCGGCTGGACTGCTCAACGAGCAGTACTTC
TRBV29-1,TRBD1,few,TRBJ2-7,CSVATGGGYEQYF,TGCAGCGTTGCCACAGGGGGCGGGTACGAGCAGTACTTC
TRBV29-1,TRBD1,few,TRBJ2-5,CSLQGVRETQYF,TGCAGCTTACAGGGGGTACGAGAGACCCAGTACTTC
TRBV6-1,TRBD1,-,TRBJ1-1,CASYSVGQIVNTEAFF,TGTGCCAGCTACTCGGTGGGACAGATCGTGAACACTGAAGCTTTCTTT
TRBV3-1,TRBD1,-,TRBJ2-5,CASSQVVGQGAGETQYF,TGTGCCAGCAGCCAAGTAGTGGGACAGGGGGCCGGAGAGACCCAGTACTTC
TRBV20-1,TRBD1,few,TRBJ2-7,CSARGAGGTYEQYF,TGCAGTGCTAGAGGAGCAGGGGGTACCTACGAGCAGTACTTC
TRBV20-1,-,few,TRBJ2-7,CCARDFRGEAEAILRWEQYF,TGCTGTGCTAGAGATTTTCGAGGGGAAGCGGAGGCTATCCTCCGTTGGGAGCAGTACTTC
TRBV7-3,-,-,TRBJ2-2,CASSLLSGQGITGELFF,TGTGCCAGCAGCTTATTGTCCGGGCAGGGTATCACCGGGGAGCTGTTTTTT
TRBV20-1,-,many,TRBJ1-5,CSARGGANQPQHF,TGCAGCGCCCGCGGGGGGGCCAATCAGCCCCAGCATTTT
TRBV5-1,TRBD2,few,TRBJ2-7,CASSLVAGSTYEQYF,TGCGCCAGCAGCTTGGTAGCGGGGTCTACCTACGAGCAGTACTTC
TRBV7-8,-,-,TRBJ2-7,CASSLELSSSYEQYF,TGTGCCAGCAGCTTAGAACTGTCGAGCTCCTACGAGCAGTACTTC
TRBV27,-,-,TRBJ1-6,CASRSRGHNSPLHF,TGTGCCAGCAGATCCCGGGGCCATAATTCACCCCTCCACTTT
TRBV5-5,-,-,TRBJ2-5,CASSMDGPGETQYF,TGTGCCAGCAGCATGGACGGTCCGGGCGAGACCCAGTACTTC
TRBV7-2,TRBD2,-,TRBJ2-5,CASSLGGSGGAGWTQYF,TGTGCCAGCAGCTTAGGTGGTAGCGGGGGGGCCGGGTGGACCCAGTACTTC
TRBV20-1,TRBD2,-,TRBJ2-1,CSASAAGDLSYNEQFF,TGCAGTGCTAGCGCGGCGGGAGATCTCTCCTACAATGAGCAGTTCTTC
TRBV29-1,-,-,TRBJ2-7,CSVLPETNSYEQYF,TGCAGCGTTCTACCGGAGACAAACTCCTACGAGCAGTACTTC
TRBV11-1,-,-,TRBJ1-2,CASSLREIDGYTF,TGTGCCAGCAGCTTACGGGAGATCGATGGCTACACCTTC
TRBV20-1,-,-,TRBJ2-7,CSARDILGSSYEQYF,TGCAGTGCTAGAGATATTTTGGGGAGCTCCTACGAGCAGTACTTC
TRBV12-3/TRBV12-4,-,-,TRBJ1-5,CASSLGRINQPQHF,TGTGCCAGCAGTTTAGGACGGATCAATCAGCCCCAGCATTTT
TRBV7-9,-,few,TRBJ1-1,CASSSRDEAFF,TGTGCCAGCAGCTCCCGGGATGAAGCTTTCTTT
TRBV7-2,TRBD2,-,TRBJ2-7,CASSLRRGNEQYF,TGTGCCAGCAGCTTACGGCGGGGGAACGAGCAGTACTTC
TRBV5-1,-,-,TRBJ2-1,CASGSNYNEQFF,TGCGCCAGCGGCTCTAACTACAATGAGCAGTTCTTC
TRBV3-1,-,-,TRBJ2-5,CASSQLVETQYF,TGTGCCAGCAGCCAATTGGTAGAGACCCAGTACTTC
TRBV11-1,-,-,TRBJ2-7,CASSLDPGSGYEQYF,TGTGCCAGCAGCTTAGACCCCGGGTCAGGGTACGAGCAGTACTTC
TRBV9,-,many,TRBJ2-1,CASSVADNSYNEQFF,TGTGCCAGCAGCGTAGCCGATAACTCCTACAATGAGCAGTTCTTC
TRBV6-2/TRBV6-3,TRBD2,few,TRBJ2-1,CASTGTSHSYNEQFF,TGTGCCAGCACCGGGACTAGTCACTCCTACAATGAGCAGTTCTTC